Sequencing of this T cell receptor beta chain was carried out in a study of shared clonotypes between healthy human individuals (dated by TCRdb to 2018 to 2020). General notes on the study: A few men and a couple of women, aged 18 to 49 years, made up the cohort. Blood TCR repertoires of five healthy adults were deeply sequenced to estimate repertoire size and the extent of clonotype sharing between individuals. Each donor's leukapheresis produced roughly between roughly 0.85 and 10 billion PBMCs. For each donor, three plates each were used for CD4 naive and CD4 memory, two plates were used for CD8 naive, and one plate was used for CD8 memory. To increase sequencing depth and limit assay-specific biases, TCR repertoire library preparation and sequencing were carried out by different laboratories using diverse techniques.

Using the deep immunoSEQ assay, multiplex PCR amplified TCR CDR3 regions from genomic DNA. For each cell subset, the extracted genomic DNA was distributed evenly across all wells of several immunoSEQ 96-well plates, and each plate served as one replicate. For sorted subsets, around 0.2 ug of genomic DNA, equivalent to 25,000 to 35,000 T cell genomes, went into each replicate PCR. The purified libraries were quantified using a Qubit 3.0 fluorometer, sized with a Bioanalyzer 2100, and then quantified again using the KAPA Library Quantification kit. Every immunoSEQ 96-well plate was sequenced on a dedicated single-read 150-cycle Illumina NextSeq 550 flow cell. In the authors' own workflow: Because the immunoSEQ output included only junctional sequences and no quality scores, the filtering could not be the same as the filtering used for full-length reads. Sequences were annotated with PyIR, a Python wrapper for IgBLAST v1.9, using IMGT germline references to assign V/J genes and CDR3. Any read was removed if the V/J assignment was weak (E-value above 1e-6), the CDR3 was missing, or the read contained stop codons, out-of-frame junctions, or ambiguous translated residues. V3J clonotypes were defined as sequences sharing the same inferred V gene, J gene, and CDR3 amino acid sequence. Percentage overlap between repertoires was computed as shared unique clonotypes divided by the size of the smaller repertoire. RTK rarefaction, the Chao1 estimator, and Recon v2.1 estimates of unobserved clonotypes were used to assess repertoire richness. Generation probabilities for all TCRbeta clonotypes obtained by the gDNA method from a handful of donors were computed using OLGA. The table was pulled from immuneACCESS by TCRdb, which kept in-frame rearrangements only. Such tables lose some clones; where checked, under half of the loss comes from unresolved V genes, and the rest has no known cause. V and J calls and clone size are as listed in that table; D and trimming were resolved from the DNA. The sample records millions of clones, about 92% of which are singletons. The ten largest account for about 1.5% of the sample.

CD8 naive samples were obtained by positive selection for CCR7 among CD45RO-negative cells, yielding a CD45RA+CCR7+ population from which TemRA cells were excluded. Donors were healthy HIV-negative adults with no recently reported acute infections or vaccinations. Every donor was a Caucasian adult residing in Nashville, Tennessee, USA. After blood collection by leukapheresis, PBMCs were isolated using Ficoll-Histopaque density gradient centrifugation and then cryopreserved in the vapor phase of liquid nitrogen. Purity and quantity of every magnetically sorted T cell population were checked by analytical flow cytometry. From each sorted fraction, genomic DNA was isolated and quantified by UV absorbance on a Nanodrop 2000c. A word on this clone: Its antigen is still unknown. Base qualities are not at hand, and no much larger clone is one base apart.

According to the germline V gene (reference sequence), CDR1 reads MNHEY and CDR2 reads SMNVEV. Germline trimming: 5 bases from V, 5 bases from J; junction bases outside gene matches: 7. From the cysteine through the phenylalanine, the CDR3 covers 14 amino acids. Solely the CDR3 DNA is kept, with 42 bases framed from the first base. On the study overall, not on this receptor specifically: Larger estimated clonotype richness was generally found for naive subsets than for memory subsets. Incomplete sequencing was indicated by rarefaction of sorted-subset datasets, despite the large sequencing depth. Compared with non-shared clonotypes, clonotypes shared by all four sorted-subset donors had higher generation probabilities. When a handful of donors were compared, the shared fraction of clonotypes was around 4.6% for naive CD4, around 3.5% for naive CD8, 2% to 2.5% for memory CD4, and 0.4% for memory CD8. Pairwise subsampling indicated that sequencing depth was expected to affect the degree of clonotype sharing among donors. The genetic and exposure-history diversity represented was limited by the small number of donors. Sampling was restricted to blood, and TCR repertoires in tissues likely differ from the TCR repertoires found in blood.

The rearranged chain carries TRBV27 and TRBJ2-5; TRBD1 matches 8 bases in the middle. Sequencing used naive CD8+ T cells from PBMCs. This specimen's cell subset or site label, per the study, means: CD45RA+CCR7+. The receptor was derived from a man between 18 and 35 years old in good health. Some clones in this sample may be carry-over from other donors' samples. The CDR3 protein is CASSDRTGKETQYF. The DNA reads TGTGCCAGCAGTGACCGGACAGGGAAGGAGACCCAGTACTTC.